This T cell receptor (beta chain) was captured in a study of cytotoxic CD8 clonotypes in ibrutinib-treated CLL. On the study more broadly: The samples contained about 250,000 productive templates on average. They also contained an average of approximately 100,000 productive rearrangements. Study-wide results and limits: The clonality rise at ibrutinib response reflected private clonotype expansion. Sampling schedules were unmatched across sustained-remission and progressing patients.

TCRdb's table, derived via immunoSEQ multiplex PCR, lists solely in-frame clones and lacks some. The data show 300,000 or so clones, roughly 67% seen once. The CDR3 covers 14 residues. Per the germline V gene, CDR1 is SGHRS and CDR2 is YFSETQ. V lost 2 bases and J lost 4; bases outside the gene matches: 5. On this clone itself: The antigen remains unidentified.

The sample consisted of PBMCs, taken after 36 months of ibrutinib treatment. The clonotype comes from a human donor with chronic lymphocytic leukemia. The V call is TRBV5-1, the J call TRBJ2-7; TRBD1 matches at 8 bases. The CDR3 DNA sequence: TGCGCCAGCAGCTTAAGGACAGGGCTATACGAGCAGTACTTC. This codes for CASSLRTGLYEQYF.